What follows are 18 T cell receptor beta chains derived from one specimen sequenced in a study of cytomegalovirus exposure and HLA in healthy donors. PCR involved 60 Vbeta and 13 Jbeta primers. Profiled with immunoSEQ multiplex PCR; TCRdb holds only in-frame clones, not every one. The sample lists about 190,000 clones, roughly 74% occurring once. Sequencing was performed on PBMCs. These TCRs come from a woman aged 25 to 39 in good health and CMV-seropositive.

V is TRBV5-1 and J is TRBJ2-7; TRBD1 is a possible D gene (5 bases). This CDR3 has 14 residues. The germline V gene encodes CDR1 SGHRS and CDR2 YFSETQ. Deletions cut 0 bases from V and 6 bases from J, with 13 bases between. The CDR3 bases are TGCGCCAGCAGCTTGGAAGGGGATACGGGCGAGCAGTACTTC. It codes for CASSLEGDTGEQYF.

The chain joins TRBV9 to TRBJ1-2; D remains unclear. Germline CDR1 reads SGDLS; CDR2 reads YYNGEE. The CDR3 loop spans 15 amino acids. The V end was cut by 0 bases, the J end by 1 base, with 10 bases between. The CDR3, as DNA: TGTGCCAGCAGCGTAGGAGAGGGAAGTAACTATGGCTACACCTTC. Protein product: CASSVGEGSNYGYTF.

V is TRBV29-1 and J is TRBJ2-7; maybe TRBD1 (6 bases). Trimming cost V 7 bases and J 4 bases, with 14 bases left between them. The CDR3 sequence is 12 residues long. Germline assignment: CDR1 SQVTM and CDR2 ANQGSEA. CDR3 sequence (DNA): TGCAGCGCCCAGGGGTTGGCTTACGAGCAGTACTTC. It encodes CSAQGLAYEQYF.

Comments on this clone: At the DNA level, this CDR3 is encoded by other sequences in the same sample as well. This chain uses TRBV20-1 with TRBJ2-7; tentative D call: TRBD1 (5 bases). Per the germline V gene, CDR1 is DFQATT and CDR2 is SNEGSKA (reference sequence). The CDR3 spans 11 residues. The germline V and J ends were trimmed by 2 bases and 4 bases, with 6 bases remaining between them. CDR3 sequence reads: CSARTGYEQYF. The CDR3 nucleotides read TGCAGTGCTAGAACAGGATACGAGCAGTACTTC.

The V and J genes are TRBV6-1 and TRBJ2-5; TRBD1 matches at 7 bases. The closer fit of TRBJ2-7 to the DNA end suggests the J call may be wrong. Per the germline V gene, CDR1 is MNHNS and CDR2 is SASEGT. This CDR3 region has 16 residues. The CDR3 loop reads CASSDRQGFISYEQYF. CDR3 nucleotide sequence: TGTGCCAGCAGTGATCGACAGGGCTTTATCTCCTACGAGCAGTACTTC.

This clone was observed a handful of times. CDR3 protein: CASIKDRGVVEKLFF. The CDR3 nucleotides are TGTGCCAGCATTAAAGACAGGGGGGTCGTTGAAAAACTGTTTTTT. The chain couples TRBV6-6 to TRBJ1-4, with 9 bases that match TRBD1. Germline-derived CDR1 and CDR2 are MNHNY and SVGAGI (reference sequence). The CDR3 covers 15 residues. The V segment lost 7 bases and the J segment 7 bases; nucleotides outside the gene matches: 10.

The CDR3 reads CASRADPRAGAQHF. The CDR3 DNA is TGTGCCAGCAGAGCGGACCCCAGGGCGGGGGCCCAGCATTTT. This rearrangement joins TRBV6-5 to TRBJ1-5; weak D call: TRBD1 (5 bases). Germline V gene lookup returns CDR1 MNHEY and CDR2 SVGAGI. The CDR3 is made up of 14 amino acids. With 6 bases removed from V and 11 bases from J, the gap between germline ends came to 20 bases.

V and J are TRBV2 and TRBJ2-3; 8 bases are shared with TRBD2. In germline, CDR1 is SNHLY, CDR2 FYNNEI. The CDR3 has 15 amino acids. V dropped 5 bases and J dropped 4; count of bases not matched to a gene: 8. The CDR3 spells CASSSPGGAADTQYF. CDR3 bases: TGTGCCAGCAGTTCCCCCGGGGGGGCCGCAGATACGCAGTATTTT. The full variable domain, in which reference TRBV2 and TRBJ2-3 provide the parts outside the CDR3, is EPEVTQTPSHQVTQMGQEVILRCVPISNHLYFYWYRQILGQKVEFLVSFYNNEISEKSEIFDDQFSVERPDGSNFTLKIRSTKLEDSAMYFCASSSPGGAADTQYFGPGTRLTVL.

The genes are TRBV6-1 and TRBJ1-2; D not certain. Trimming took 10 bases from V and 7 from J, leaving 16 bases between them. Germline assignment: CDR1 MNHNS and CDR2 SASEGT. The CDR3 is 12 amino acids. This CDR3 is CANGEPDAGYTF. The CDR3 DNA is TGTGCCAACGGGGAGCCAGATGCTGGCTACACCTTC.

The CDR3 nucleotides are TGCAGCGAGACGCCCAGGGGTTCCTACAATGAGCAGTTCTTC. Encoded protein: CSETPRGSYNEQFF. This chain connects TRBV29-1 to TRBJ2-1; TRBD1 might be the D (6 bases). V lost 7 bases, J lost 1 base, and 14 bases lay in between. CDR1 is SQVTM and CDR2 is ANQGSEA in the germline V gene. This CDR3 spans 14 amino acids.

The V and J genes are TRBV19 and TRBJ2-5; D perhaps matches TRBD1 (5 bases). V lost 4 bases, J lost 2 bases, and 14 bases lay in between. Germline lookup yields CDR1 LNHDA and CDR2 SQIVND (reference sequence). The CDR3 runs to 15 residues. This CDR3 is CASSTLKGSQETQYF. The CDR3 DNA is TGTGCCAGTAGTACACTAAAGGGGTCTCAAGAGACCCAGTACTTC. Full variable domain (missing parts from reference TRBV19 and TRBJ2-5): DGGITQSPKYLFRKEGQNVTLSCEQNLNHDAMYWYRQDPGQGLRLIYYSQIVNDFQKGDIAEGYSVSREKKESFPLTVTSAQKNPTAFYLCASSTLKGSQETQYFGPGTRLLVL.

The chain couples TRBV12-5 to TRBJ2-5; D might be TRBD1 (5 bases). The V end was cut by 5 bases, the J end by 1 base, with 17 bases between. The V gene's germline CDR1 is LGHNT and CDR2 FRNRAP. This CDR3 contains 16 residues. The CDR3 DNA reads as TGTGCTAGTGGTAGAGCATATTCACAGGTCCAAGAGACCCAGTACTTC. Protein product: CASGRAYSQVQETQYF.

The genes are TRBV11-1 and TRBJ2-7, with TRBD1 matching over 7 bases. This CDR3 region has 14 residues. Germline-derived CDR1 and CDR2 are SGHAT and FQDESV (reference sequence). With V trimmed by 5 bases and J by 1 base, 5 bases remained unmatched. CDR3 amino acids: CASSTGDRSYEQYF. CDR3 sequence (DNA): TGTGCCAGCAGCACAGGGGATAGGTCCTACGAGCAGTACTTC.

The chain uses TRBV5-1 and TRBJ2-2, with D perhaps matching TRBD2 (5 bases). Germline assignment: CDR1 SGHRS and CDR2 YFSETQ. This CDR3 is 13 amino acids long. V dropped 2 bases and J dropped 5 bases, with 7 bases sitting between them. CDR3: CASSFGGTGELFF. The DNA of the CDR3 is TGCGCCAGCAGCTTTGGCGGGACCGGGGAGCTGTTTTTT.

The chain joins TRBV5-6 to TRBJ1-1, with D possibly TRBD1 on 6 matching bases. The CDR3 covers 15 residues. V shed 0 bases and J shed 1 base, with 10 bases lying between them. The V gene's germline CDR1 is SGHDT and CDR2 YYEEEE. CDR3 DNA sequence: TGTGCCAGCAGCTTGGTGGCAGGGGCGAACACTGAAGCTTTCTTT. It specifies CASSLVAGANTEAFF.

DNA of the CDR3: TGTGCCAGCAGCCCAGAGACAGGGTATGTCGGGGAGCTGTTTTTT. Residues: CASSPETGYVGELFF. The rearrangement joins TRBV5-3 to TRBJ2-2; 7 nucleotides line up with TRBD1. TRBV5-3 is annotated as an ORF whose role is uncertain. J was trimmed by 7 bases and V by 8 bases; bases with no gene match: 14. The CDR3 is 15 amino acids.

The chain uses TRBV4-1 and TRBJ2-7; possibly TRBD2 for D (6 bases). CDR3 size: 15 residues. The germline CDR1 and CDR2 sequences are MGHRA and YSYEKL. Deletions cut 0 bases from V and 3 bases from J, with 12 bases between. This CDR3 is CASSQDPGLSYEQYF. CDR3 nucleotide sequence: TGCGCCAGCAGCCAAGACCCGGGACTGAGCTACGAGCAGTACTTC.

The chain uses TRBV10-1 and TRBJ2-5, with 10 positions matching TRBD1. CDR1 WNHNN and CDR2 SYGVQD come from the germline V gene (reference sequence). V trimming: 6 bases; J trimming: 5 bases; junction bases outside the gene matches: 9. This CDR3 is built from 15 residues. The CDR3 sequence is CASRPGTGEGETQYF. The DNA for the CDR3 is TGCGCCAGCAGACCCGGGACAGGGGAGGGGGAGACCCAGTACTTC.